What follows are 8 T cell receptor beta chains derived from one specimen sequenced in a study of blood T cell repertoires in COVID-19. Measured with immunoSEQ multiplex PCR; TCRdb has only the in-frame clones, and not every one. The data show 140,000 to 150,000 clones, with roughly 88% seen just once and 0.95% to 1.5% held by the top ten. The sample consisted of PBMCs or T cells enriched from blood (not recorded which). The receptors come from a woman in her twenties or thirties with acute COVID-19.

The chain couples TRBV28 to TRBJ1-1; 7 bases align to TRBD1. V lost 4 bases and J lost 1; bases outside the gene matches: 21. This CDR3 has 20 residues. Per the germline V gene, CDR1 is MDHEN and CDR2 is SYDVKM. The CDR3 reads CASSSLEFRDRDDRNTEAFF. The DNA of the CDR3 is TGTGCCAGCAGTTCATTAGAATTCCGGGACAGAGACGACAGGAACACTGAAGCTTTCTTT.

V and J are TRBV5-1 and TRBJ1-1; 7 positions agree with TRBD1. The germline V gene has CDR1 SGHRS and CDR2 YFSETQ. This CDR3 region has 21 residues. V was clipped by 2 bases and J by 0 bases; unmatched bases: 22. This CDR3 reads CASSLLPGTAHFQRMNTEAFF. CDR3 coding DNA: TGCGCCAGCAGCTTATTGCCGGGGACAGCCCATTTCCAACGTATGAACACTGAAGCTTTCTTT.

The CDR3 region has the DNA TGTGCCTGGAGTAGAGGCGGGAGGAAGCATTATGATGAGCAGTTCTTC. It yields the protein CAWSRGGRKHYDEQFF. This chain connects TRBV30 to TRBJ2-1, with 8 bases identical to TRBD2. The CDR3 extends over 16 amino acids. J lost 8 bases, V lost 2 bases, and 14 bases had no gene match. Germline-derived CDR1 and CDR2 are GTSNPN and SVGIG (reference sequence).

CDR3 DNA sequence: TGTGCCTGGAGTGGGGACAGGGCCAGGGGTGAAGCTTTCTTT. Its translation is CAWSGDRARGEAFF. The chain is built from TRBV30 and TRBJ1-1; TRBD1 agrees at 9 bases. The length of the CDR3 is 14 residues. J lost 7 bases, V lost 1 base, and 7 bases had no gene match. CDR1 and CDR2 from the germline V gene are GTSNPN and SVGIG (reference sequence).

This sequence joins TRBV2 and TRBJ2-6, with TRBD1 as a possible D gene (5 bases). The CDR3 totals 14 residues. Germline V gene data show CDR1 as SNHLY and CDR2 as FYNNEI. V dropped 6 bases and J dropped 0 bases, with 6 bases sitting between them. The CDR3 sequence: CASRTVSGANVLTF. The DNA of the CDR3 is TGTGCCAGCAGGACAGTCTCTGGGGCCAACGTCCTGACTTTC.

This chain connects TRBV7-2 to TRBJ2-7, with TRBD2 matching over 12 bases. The V segment lost 5 bases and the J segment 3 bases; nucleotides outside the gene matches: 5. The CDR3 extends over 15 amino acids. Germline V lookup: CDR1 SGHTA, CDR2 FQGNSA. The CDR3 nucleotides read TGTGCCAGCAGCACAACTAGCGGGAGGATCTACGAGCAGTACTTC. It specifies CASSTTSGRIYEQYF. The entire variable domain, with the rest obtained from reference TRBV7-2 and TRBJ2-7, is as follows: GAGVSQSPSNKVTEKGKDVELRCDPISGHTALYWYRQSLGQGLEFLIYFQGNSAPDKSGLPSDRFSAERTGGSVSTLTIQRTQQEDSAVYLCASSTTSGRIYEQYFGPGTRLTVT.

The rearrangement uses TRBV20-1 and TRBJ2-7, with no clear D. Looked up from germline, CDR1 is DFQATT and CDR2 is SNEGSKA (reference sequence). Trimming stripped 4 bases from V and 3 bases from J, with 7 bases between. The CDR3 sequence is 11 residues long. The CDR3 bases are TGCAGTGCTAAAGGAGTCTACGAGCAGTACTTC. Translated: CSAKGVYEQYF.

The J gene is TRBJ1-1, the V gene TRBV6-5; 8 bases are a match to TRBD1. The CDR3 is made up of 16 amino acids. Germline CDR1 and CDR2: MNHEY and SVGAGI. With 0 bases clipped from V and 4 bases from J, the junction kept 7 bases outside the gene matches. CDR3 bases: TGTGCCAGCAGTTACTCGTCAGGGGGCGAGGGCACTGAAGCTTTCTTT. The encoded protein is CASSYSSGGEGTEAFF.